This T cell receptor (beta chain) stems from a study of technical replicates of blood from a handful of donors. Data came from immunoSEQ multiplex PCR; TCRdb stores just in-frame clones and leaves some out. The data contain about 73,000 clones, just over 90% of them singletons. The CDR3 consists of 18 residues. Germline values: CDR1 SGHRS, CDR2 YFSETQ. Unmatched junction bases numbered 10, after V lost 5 bases and J lost 0 bases. The sequencing sample was made of T cells isolated from PBMCs. This clonotype was obtained from a human donor in good health. The chain carries TRBV5-1 and TRBJ2-1; 11 positions match TRBD2. The CDR3 spells CASRGLAASSSSYNEQFF. CDR3 DNA sequence: TGCGCCAGCAGGGGACTAGCGGCCTCCTCGAGCTCCTACAATGAGCAGTTCTTC.